This T cell receptor (beta chain) was found in a study of shared clonotypes between healthy human individuals. Study results and caveats: Deeper or shallower sequencing was expected to change how clonotypes are shared among donors. Sampling covered blood only; tissue repertoires likely differ.

The CDR3 sequence is 14 residues long. After removal of 2 bases from V and 7 bases from J, the junction contained 7 bases not matched to a gene. Looked up from germline, CDR1 is GTSNPN and CDR2 is SVGIG (reference sequence). As for this clone: The antigen remains undetermined.

The study ran the assay at deep level. Sequenced by immunoSEQ multiplex PCR; TCRdb stores in-frame clones only, minus some. The sample records about 460,000 clones, 70% to 80% being singletons. The sample taken for sequencing was PBMCs. This chain links TRBV30 with TRBJ2-1; 8 positions agree with TRBD2. The origin of this receptor is a woman in her forties in good health. Some clones in this sample may be carry-over from other donors' samples. CDR3 residues: CAWSLSSGFNEQFF. The CDR3 DNA sequence: TGTGCCTGGAGTTTGTCTAGCGGGTTTAATGAGCAGTTCTTC.